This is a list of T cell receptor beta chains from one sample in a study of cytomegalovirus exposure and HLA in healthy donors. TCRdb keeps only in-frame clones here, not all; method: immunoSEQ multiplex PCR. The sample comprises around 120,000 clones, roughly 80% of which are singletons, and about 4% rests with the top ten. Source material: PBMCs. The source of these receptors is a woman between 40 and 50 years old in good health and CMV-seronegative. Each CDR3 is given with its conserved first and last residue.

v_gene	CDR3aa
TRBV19	CASTPTGLSPVPYEQYF
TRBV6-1	CASSEVIGELFF
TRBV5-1	CASSLEPGGMHTQYF
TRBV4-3	CASSQGRGGHTDTQYF
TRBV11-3	CASSLTGTSGRFYEQYF
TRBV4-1	CASSLQRSGGRTDTQYF
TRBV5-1	CASSEDRGFYEQYF
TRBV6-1	CASSLSGKGYEQYF
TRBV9	CASSQTGGDRHPNTEAFF
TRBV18	CASSPGTGWGNTEAFF
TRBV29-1	CSVVPQGVGFGEKLFF
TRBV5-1	CASSLGRAGPDEQYF
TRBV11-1	CASSLLDYANTNEQFF
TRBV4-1	CASSQFPAGKNTEAFF
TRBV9	CASSVGGESTGGYTF
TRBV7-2	CASSLYPDTQYF
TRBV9	CASTRGSGELFF
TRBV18	CASSPEREETQYF
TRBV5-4	CASSLWGSPYGYTF
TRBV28	CASSPPGQFIQYF
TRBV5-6	CASSSGTGEQYF
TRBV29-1	CSVQRGNTIYF
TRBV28	CASSSLGQGRSPLHF